Each of the 27 T cell receptor beta chains below was sequenced from the same sample in a study of blood T cell repertoires in COVID-19. Some clones are missing from TCRdb's copy, which holds only in-frame ones; the method was immunoSEQ multiplex PCR. The sample holds 140,000 or so clones, approximately 85% seen once. What was sequenced was PBMCs or T cells enriched from blood (not recorded which). The receptor source for this set is a woman aged 45 to 65 with acute COVID-19.

The chain uses TRBV7-9 and TRBJ2-3, with 8 positions matching TRBD2. The germline gives CDR1 SEHNR, CDR2 FQNEAQ (reference sequence). Trimming removed 6 bases from V and 0 bases from J; junction bases left unmatched: 5. The CDR3 loop spans 15 amino acids. This chain's CDR3 is CASRPTSESTDTQYF. The CDR3 DNA is TGTGCCAGCAGACCGACTAGCGAAAGCACAGATACGCAGTATTTT.

The chain recombines TRBV2 with TRBJ2-7; TRBD1 might be the D (6 bases). CDR1 is SNHLY, CDR2 FYNNEI, per germline. This CDR3 region has 12 residues. V dropped 9 bases and J dropped 2 bases, with 11 bases sitting between them. The CDR3 sequence is CASRTGPYEQYF. DNA for the CDR3: TGTGCCAGTCGTACAGGGCCCTACGAGCAGTACTTC.

The chain uses TRBV24-1 and TRBJ2-5; 8 bases fit TRBD1. Trimming cost V 3 bases and J 7 bases; bases outside gene matches: 12. CDR3 length: 16 amino acids. The germline gives CDR1 KGHDR, CDR2 SFDVKD. The CDR3 region is CATSDTTRGRKVTQYF. For the CDR3, the DNA is TGTGCCACCAGTGATACCACCAGGGGGCGAAAGGTGACCCAGTACTTC.

The chain carries TRBV5-1 and TRBJ2-1, with TRBD2 matching 9 bases. CDR1 is SGHRS, CDR2 YFSETQ, per germline. V lost 4 bases, J lost 6 bases, and 14 bases stayed unmatched. CDR3 length: 17 amino acids. The CDR3: CASSLNPGTSNTNEQFF. DNA for the CDR3: TGCGCCAGCAGCCTCAACCCCGGGACTAGCAACACCAATGAGCAGTTCTTC.

The chain combines TRBV7-2 with TRBJ2-7, with TRBD2 matching 7 bases. Germline CDR1 and CDR2: SGHTA and FQGNSA. The junction had 12 bases not matched to a gene; V was cut back by 5 bases and J by 5 bases. The CDR3 loop spans 15 amino acids. CDR3 coding DNA: TGTGCCAGCAGCCACAAGGGAGCGGGGAGTAACGAGCAGTACTTC. Translation gives CASSHKGAGSNEQYF.

V gene TRBV4-1 combines with J gene TRBJ2-1, with TRBD1 identical over 7 bases. V dropped 0 bases and J dropped 2; count of bases not matched to a gene: 1. Germline V gives CDR1 MGHRA, CDR2 YSYEKL. This CDR3 contains 15 residues. DNA of the CDR3: TGCGCCAGCAGCCAAGAGAGGGGGCCCTACAATGAGCAGTTCTTC. Translating gives CASSQERGPYNEQFF.

The chain carries TRBV2 and TRBJ2-3, with 8 positions matching TRBD2. CDR1 and CDR2 from the germline V gene are SNHLY and FYNNEI. The V and J ends lost 7 bases and 6 bases, in that order; junction bases with no gene match: 6. The CDR3 runs to 13 residues. The CDR3 sequence: CASTSGRIDTQYF. Written as DNA, the CDR3 is TGTGCCAGCACGAGCGGGAGAATTGATACGCAGTATTTT.

This clone is a singleton in its sample. The chain combines TRBV28 with TRBJ1-1; maybe TRBD1 (6 bases). Trimming shortened V by 6 bases and J by 6 bases, and 17 bases separated the two germline ends. The CDR3 length is 14 residues. Germline V gene sequence: CDR1 MDHEN, CDR2 SYDVKM. The CDR3 protein is CASSRGGGRPEAFF. CDR3 bases: TGTGCCAGCAGCCGCGGGGGGGGGCGTCCTGAAGCTTTCTTT.

The CDR3 spells CASRAEQGGGSNEQFF. In nucleotides, the CDR3 is TGTGCCAGCAGAGCCGAACAGGGGGGGGGATCCAATGAGCAGTTCTTC. This chain joins TRBV6-4 and TRBJ2-1; a weak D match, TRBD1 (8 bases). Per germline, CDR1 MRHNA and CDR2 SNTAGT. The length of the CDR3 is 16 residues. V was clipped by 6 bases and J by 6 bases, with 21 bases between them.

J is TRBJ2-5 and V is TRBV4-2; 8 nucleotides match TRBD2. Germline CDR1 reads LGHNA; CDR2 reads YNFKEQ. The CDR3 contains 16 residues. J lost 2 bases, V lost 0 bases, and 5 bases had no gene match. CDR3 amino acids: CASSQETSGKQETQYF. The CDR3 DNA sequence: TGTGCCAGCAGCCAAGAAACTAGCGGAAAACAAGAGACCCAGTACTTC.

The chain is built from TRBV4-1 and TRBJ1-5, with D hard to call. V lost 0 bases and J lost 0, with 9 bases in between. The V gene's germline CDR1 is MGHRA and CDR2 YSYEKL. CDR3 length: 16 amino acids. The CDR3 spells CASSQESGDSNQPQHF. Here the CDR3 DNA reads TGCGCCAGCAGCCAAGAATCCGGGGATAGCAATCAGCCCCAGCATTTT.

The genes are TRBV12-3 or TRBV12-4 and TRBJ1-1, with D hard to call. V was clipped by 6 bases and J by 5 bases, with 13 bases between them. This CDR3 region has 13 residues. The DNA of the CDR3 is TGTGCCAGCAGCCCGGGTGGTGGGACTGAAGCTTTCTTT. It yields the protein CASSPGGGTEAFF.

The V gene is TRBV29-1, the J gene TRBJ2-1; 8 bases map to TRBD1. V dropped 6 bases and J dropped 8; count of bases not matched to a gene: 3. The CDR3 sequence is 11 residues long. Germline V gene lookup returns CDR1 SQVTM and CDR2 ANQGSEA. The CDR3 bases are TGCAGCGTCGACAGGGGTTATGAGCAGTTCTTC. Amino acid sequence: CSVDRGYEQFF.

This chain uses TRBV25-1 with TRBJ2-7, with TRBD1 matching over 12 bases. The germline CDR1 and CDR2 sequences are MGHDK and SYGVNS. This CDR3 is built from 16 residues. V was pared by 1 base and J by 4 bases, with 5 bases of the junction left unmatched. The CDR3 sequence is CASSESRDRGRYEQYF. DNA for the CDR3: TGTGCCAGCAGTGAATCTAGGGACAGGGGGCGTTACGAGCAGTACTTC.

The chain combines TRBV30 with TRBJ1-1; 7 positions match TRBD1. CDR1 and CDR2 from the germline V gene are GTSNPN and SVGIG (reference sequence). This CDR3 has 15 amino acids. J gave up 5 bases and V 8 bases, and 17 bases lay outside the gene matches. The CDR3: CAQLKTQGVGTEAFF. The DNA for the CDR3 is TGTGCCCAATTAAAAACCCAGGGGGTGGGAACTGAAGCTTTCTTT.

The V gene is TRBV12-3 or TRBV12-4, the J gene TRBJ1-1; D is ambiguous. The CDR3 runs to 13 residues. V lost 3 bases, J lost 7 bases, and 12 bases lay in between. The CDR3 DNA sequence: TGTGCCAGCAGTTTTGCGCGAGATATTGAAGCTTTCTTT. As protein: CASSFARDIEAFF.

V and J are TRBV7-2 and TRBJ1-2; TRBD1 aligns across 12 bases. Germline CDR1 reads SGHTA; CDR2 reads FQGNSA. The CDR3 totals 16 residues. V shed 4 bases and J 6 bases; nucleotides not matched to a gene: 9. CDR3 loop: CASSSMGQGAVNGYTF. The CDR3 coding sequence is TGTGCCAGCAGCTCTATGGGACAGGGGGCAGTCAATGGCTACACCTTC.

The V and J genes are TRBV28 and TRBJ2-1, with TRBD2 matching over 13 bases. Germline values: CDR1 MDHEN, CDR2 SYDVKM. This CDR3 region has 16 residues. Trimming removed 5 bases from V and 8 bases from J; junction bases left unmatched: 9. CDR3 DNA: TGTGCCAGCAGTCCCTGGACTAGCGGGAGAGGGGATGAGCAGTTCTTC. Its protein is CASSPWTSGRGDEQFF.

The chain joins TRBV5-1 to TRBJ2-3; 8 bases agree with TRBD2. With V trimmed by 1 base and J by 14 bases, 6 bases remained unmatched. The germline V gene has CDR1 SGHRS and CDR2 YFSETQ. The length of the CDR3 is 12 residues. CDR3 loop: CASSLLAGLTYF. The CDR3 nucleotides read TGCGCCAGCAGCTTGTTAGCGGGGTTGACGTATTTT.

V and J are TRBV11-3 and TRBJ2-1, with D maybe TRBD2 (5 bases). The germline CDR1 and CDR2 sequences are SGHNT and YENEEA. This CDR3 contains 16 residues. V was shortened by 1 base and J by 0 bases, with 10 bases between the two germline ends. CDR3 DNA: TGTGCCAGCAGCTTAGTCGGGGAGAGCTCCTACAATGAGCAGTTCTTC. Its translation is CASSLVGESSYNEQFF.

The chain recombines TRBV5-4 with TRBJ2-7; D is possibly TRBD2 (7 bases). CDR1 and CDR2 (germline): SGHNT, YYREEE (reference sequence). The CDR3 loop spans 14 amino acids. V dropped 0 bases and J dropped 3 bases, with 10 bases sitting between them. CDR3 sequence reads: CASSLAGGNYEQYF. The CDR3 DNA reads as TGTGCCAGCAGCTTGGCGGGGGGCAACTACGAGCAGTACTTC.

V and J are TRBV25-1 and TRBJ1-2; D remains ambiguous. From germline, CDR1 is MGHDK and CDR2 SYGVNS. The CDR3 totals 15 residues. Trimming stripped 3 bases from V and 8 bases from J, with 19 bases between. The CDR3 sequence is CASSDFNSIGSGYTF. The CDR3 coding sequence is TGTGCCAGCAGTGACTTCAATTCTATTGGTTCGGGCTACACCTTC.

This chain connects TRBV11-3 to TRBJ2-5; perhaps TRBD2 as D (6 bases). V lost 5 bases and J lost 5, with 18 bases in between. The germline gives CDR1 SGHNT, CDR2 YENEEA. The CDR3 loop spans 15 amino acids. The CDR3 sequence is CASSAPGGLRETQYF. The CDR3 nucleotides read TGTGCCAGCAGCGCCCCAGGAGGGTTGAGGGAGACCCAGTACTTC.

The chain is built from TRBV6-2 or TRBV6-3 and TRBJ1-5; TRBD1 might be the D (6 bases). The CDR3 has 17 amino acids. In germline, CDR1 is MNHEY, CDR2 SVGEGT. Trimming removed 2 bases from V and 2 bases from J, with 16 bases in between. CDR3 sequence (DNA): TGTGCCAGCAGTTACCTTGGCATCGAGGGGGGCAATCAGCCCCAGCATTTT. Protein product: CASSYLGIEGGNQPQHF.

V gene TRBV25-1 combines with J gene TRBJ2-3, with D unclear. CDR3 length: 13 amino acids. V was cut by 4 bases and J by 10 bases, with 15 bases left in between. In germline, CDR1 is MGHDK, CDR2 SYGVNS. The CDR3: CASSAPPNEAQYF. As DNA, the CDR3 is TGTGCCAGCAGTGCCCCCCCCAACGAGGCGCAGTATTTT.

The CDR3 bases are TGCGCCAGCAGTGAGAGTAGGGCGTCAGGGTCCTACAATGAGCAGTTCTTC. This sequence encodes CASSESRASGSYNEQFF. V and J are TRBV10-1 and TRBJ2-1; D is possibly TRBD1 (5 bases). This CDR3 comprises 17 residues. Germline lookup yields CDR1 WNHNN and CDR2 SYGVQD (reference sequence). Trimming removed 2 bases at V and 1 base at J, with 15 bases between.

The V and J genes are TRBV7-2 and TRBJ2-7; D is undetermined. The CDR3 consists of 10 residues. CDR1 and CDR2 from the germline V gene are SGHTA and FQGNSA. V dropped 9 bases and J dropped 2 bases, with 5 bases sitting between them. The CDR3 region has the DNA TGTGCCAGTGGAGCCTACGAGCAGTACTTC. Encoded protein: CASGAYEQYF.